This TCR beta chain was sequenced for a study of T cells after yellow fever vaccination. Overall study: Fractions containing few cells were prepared with SMART-Seq v4 Ultra Low Input.

The germline V gene has CDR1 DFQATT and CDR2 SNEGSKA (reference sequence). Trimming removed 0 bases at V and 7 bases at J, with 15 bases between. The CDR3 loop spans 15 amino acids. A word on this clonotype: Its specificity is not known.

Study-level results: Abundant bulk-population clonotypes could contaminate the FACS-sorted repertoires. Weaker in magnitude, the secondary response showed a faster peak on day 5 versus 15.

A single record per CDR3 protein comes from TCRdb applying MiXCR to the 5' RACE reads. The top ten hold about 0.9% of the sample, which has under 300,000 distinct CDR3 sequences, about 7% seen once. The V gene is TRBV20-1, the J gene TRBJ1-4; D is uncertain. The sample in question was CD4+ T cells sorted from PBMCs, obtained 15 days after the yellow fever booster vaccination. This clonotype was sampled from a man under 40 who received the YFV17D yellow fever vaccine. The DNA for the CDR3 is TGCAGTGCTAGAGACCCCGTAGGGTCGGGTGAAAAACTGTTTTTT. This sequence encodes CSARDPVGSGEKLFF.